The 8 T cell receptor beta chains presented below share a single source sample, sequenced in a study of OX40 agonist ivuxolimab in advanced cancers. The protocol was immunoSEQ multiplex PCR, while the TCRdb copy is restricted to in-frame clones and leaves out a portion. The sample contains about 24,000 clones, roughly 93% of which appear only once. The starting material was CD4+ or CD8+ T cells sorted from blood, obtained in a trial of the OX40 agonist ivuxolimab. The source of these receptors is an adult with an advanced solid tumor such as melanoma, head and neck, liver or kidney cancer.

The CDR3 DNA is TGTGCCAGTAGTATAGACACTAGACGCGTGCCACGCAATGAGCAGTTCTTC. Amino acid sequence: CASSIDTRRVPRNEQFF. This chain joins TRBV19 and TRBJ2-1; TRBD2 is a possible D gene (5 bases). V lost 0 bases, J lost 6 bases, and 18 bases lay in between. The CDR3 is 17 residues long. Looked up from germline, CDR1 is LNHDA and CDR2 is SQIVND (reference sequence).

The chain links TRBV4-1 to TRBJ1-6; D unresolved. The CDR3 is made up of 13 amino acids. The V and J ends lost 1 base and 9 bases respectively, with 7 bases between them. Germline values: CDR1 MGHRA, CDR2 YSYEKL. The CDR3 DNA follows: TGCGCCAGCAGCCAAGGGAATGGTTCACCCCTCCACTTT. Protein: CASSQGNGSPLHF.

This chain uses TRBV4-2 with TRBJ2-7; 11 bases match TRBD2. Trimming removed 8 bases from V and 0 bases from J; junction bases left unmatched: 6. CDR1 LGHNA and CDR2 YNFKEQ come from the germline V gene. The CDR3 consists of 15 residues. For the CDR3, the DNA is TGTGCCAGCGGTAGCGGGAGGGCCGTCTCCTACGAGCAGTACTTC. Amino acids: CASGSGRAVSYEQYF.

V gene TRBV13 combines with J gene TRBJ1-2; unclear D gene. The CDR3 runs 15 residues. V dropped 6 bases and J dropped 6 bases, with 20 bases sitting between them. CDR1 and CDR2 (germline): PRHDT, FYEKMQ (reference sequence). As DNA, the CDR3 is TGTGCCAGCAGGAAAGGATCCGCAGTCTTACATGGCTACACCTTC. Protein: CASRKGSAVLHGYTF.

This chain connects TRBV7-3 to TRBJ2-5; the D gene is possibly TRBD1 (5 bases). The CDR3 spans 13 residues. Germline values: CDR1 SGHTA, CDR2 FQGTGA. V was trimmed by 5 bases and J by 4 bases, leaving 11 bases between them. CDR3 in amino acids: CASSLGPVETQYF. The CDR3 DNA is TGTGCCAGCAGCCTGGGGCCGGTAGAGACCCAGTACTTC.

The J gene is TRBJ1-2, the V gene TRBV7-9, with 8 bases identical to TRBD1. This CDR3 has 12 residues. With V trimmed by 5 bases and J by 8 bases, 4 bases remained unmatched. Germline assignment: CDR1 SEHNR and CDR2 FQNEAQ (reference sequence). The CDR3 sequence is CASSIDRGGYTF. CDR3 nucleotide sequence: TGTGCCAGCAGCATCGACAGGGGAGGCTACACCTTC.

CDR3 protein: CASSVGDTGYNEQFF. In nucleotides, the CDR3 is TGTGCCAGCAGCGTAGGGGACACCGGATACAATGAGCAGTTCTTC. J is TRBJ2-1 and V is TRBV9; a possible D gene is TRBD1 (6 bases). CDR1 SGDLS and CDR2 YYNGEE come from the germline V gene. The CDR3 extends over 15 amino acids. V shed 0 bases and J shed 4 bases, with 11 bases lying between them.

The CDR3, as DNA: TGCGCCAGCAGCCAAGCGGGGACCGGTGGCGGGGAGCTGTTTTTT. Translation gives CASSQAGTGGGELFF. V is TRBV4-1 and J is TRBJ2-2; D tentatively reads TRBD1 or TRBD2 (5 bases each). This CDR3 has 15 residues. Germline lookup yields CDR1 MGHRA and CDR2 YSYEKL. Trimming took 1 base from V and 7 from J, leaving 13 bases between them.